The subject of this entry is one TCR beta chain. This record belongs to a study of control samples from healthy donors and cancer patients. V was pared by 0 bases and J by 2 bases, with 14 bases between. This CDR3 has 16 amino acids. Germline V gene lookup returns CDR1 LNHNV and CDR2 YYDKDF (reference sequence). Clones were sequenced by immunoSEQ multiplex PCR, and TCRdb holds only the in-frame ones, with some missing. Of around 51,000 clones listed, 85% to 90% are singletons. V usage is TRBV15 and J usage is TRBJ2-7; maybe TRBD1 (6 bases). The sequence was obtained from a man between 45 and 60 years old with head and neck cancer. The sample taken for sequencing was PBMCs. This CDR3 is CATSRDQPTGTYEQYF. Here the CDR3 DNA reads TGTGCCACCAGCAGAGATCAACCGACAGGAACCTACGAGCAGTACTTC.